These 8 T cell receptor beta chains originate from one sample sequenced in a study of OX40 agonist ivuxolimab in advanced cancers. Receptors were amplified or captured by the immunoSEQ multiplex PCR assay. TCRdb obtained this table from immuneACCESS and retained in-frame rearrangements with V and J assigned. These tables miss some clones; where compared with another copy, unresolved V genes account for less than half of the shortfall, and the remainder is unexplained. This sample comprises about 58,000 clones, less than 90% of them detected only once. The ten largest clonotypes hold less than 4% of the sample. Sequenced here: CD4+ or CD8+ T cells sorted from blood, sampled in a trial of the OX40 agonist ivuxolimab. These receptors all stem from an adult with an advanced solid tumor such as melanoma, head and neck, liver or kidney cancer.

The chain combines TRBV7-8 with TRBJ2-3, with D possibly called TRBD1 or TRBD2 (5 bases each). The V end lost 5 bases, the J end lost 6 bases, and 21 bases lay between the germline ends. The CDR3 runs to 16 residues. Germline assignment: CDR1 SGHVS and CDR2 FQNEAQ. CDR3 residues: CASSLWVGAARDTQYF. As DNA, the CDR3 is TGTGCCAGCAGCCTGTGGGTCGGGGCAGCACGGGATACGCAGTATTTT.

The chain recombines TRBV30 with TRBJ1-5; D not resolved. V lost 4 bases, J lost 0 bases, and 7 bases lay in between. Germline CDR1 reads GTSNPN; CDR2 reads SVGIG (reference sequence). CDR3 size: 13 residues. DNA of the CDR3: TGTGCCTGGAACAGATATAGCAATCAGCCCCAGCATTTT. This codes for CAWNRYSNQPQHF.

The V and J genes are TRBV29-1 and TRBJ1-1, with a weak D call TRBD1 (5 bases). Germline V CDR1 and CDR2: SQVTM, ANQGSEA. This CDR3 has 16 amino acids. The V end was cut by 5 bases, the J end by 0 bases, with 19 bases between. In nucleotides, the CDR3 is TGCAGCGTTCAAGGGGACCTCGAAATCATGAACACTGAAGCTTTCTTT. It encodes CSVQGDLEIMNTEAFF.

The rearrangement joins TRBV7-3 to TRBJ1-1; D possibly corresponds to TRBD1 (5 bases). CDR3 length: 13 residues. The germline gives CDR1 SGHTA, CDR2 FQGTGA. V was clipped by 5 bases and J by 2 bases, with 9 bases between them. In DNA, the CDR3 is TGTGCCAGCAGCAAAGGGACTAACACTGAAGCTTTCTTT. The encoded protein is CASSKGTNTEAFF.

CDR3 sequence: CASSLVPEGETYEQYF. The DNA for the CDR3 is TGTGCCAGCAGCTTAGTCCCCGAGGGCGAAACCTACGAGCAGTACTTC. The V call is TRBV7-9, the J call TRBJ2-7; possible D gene TRBD2, 5 bases. Per the germline V gene, CDR1 is SEHNR and CDR2 is FQNEAQ (reference sequence). This CDR3 contains 16 residues. The V and J ends lost 1 base and 2 bases respectively, with 15 bases between them. Full variable domain (outside the CDR3, taken from reference TRBV7-9 and TRBJ2-7): DTGVSQNPRHKITKRGQNVTFRCDPISEHNRLYWYRQTLGQGPEFLTYFQNEAQLEKSRLLSDRFSAERPKGSFSTLEIQRTEQGDSAMYLCASSLVPEGETYEQYFGPGTRLTVT.

This clone turned up a few times. The genes are TRBV18 and TRBJ2-2, with D hard to call. This CDR3 has 14 amino acids. Germline assignment: CDR1 KGHSH and CDR2 LQKENI. The V end lost 5 bases, the J end lost 6 bases, and 13 bases lay between the germline ends. For the CDR3, the DNA is TGTGCCAGCTCATCCGACGCAGGAGCCGGGGAGCTGTTTTTT. As protein: CASSSDAGAGELFF.

The chain uses TRBV11-1 and TRBJ2-3; 9 bases map to TRBD1. Germline V gene sequence: CDR1 SGHAT, CDR2 FQDESV (reference sequence). With 5 bases clipped from V and 3 bases from J, the junction kept 6 bases outside the gene matches. This CDR3 has 15 residues. DNA of the CDR3: TGTGCCAGCAGCCCAGGGACAGGGTATACAGATACGCAGTATTTT. Encoded protein: CASSPGTGYTDTQYF. Variable domain in full (rest from reference TRBV11-1 and TRBJ2-3): EAEVAQSPRYKITEKSQAVAFWCDPISGHATLYWYRQILGQGPELLVQFQDESVVDDSQLPKDRFSAERLKGVDSTLKIQPAELGDSAMYLCASSPGTGYTDTQYFGPGTRLTVL.

The genes are TRBV30 and TRBJ2-1; no reliable D call. CDR1 and CDR2 from the germline V gene are GTSNPN and SVGIG (reference sequence). The V gene lost 2 bases and the J gene lost 10 bases, with 12 bases spanning the gap. This CDR3 is 12 amino acids long. The CDR3 loop is CAWSLGNREQFF. The CDR3 DNA is TGTGCCTGGAGTCTTGGGAATCGGGAGCAGTTCTTC.